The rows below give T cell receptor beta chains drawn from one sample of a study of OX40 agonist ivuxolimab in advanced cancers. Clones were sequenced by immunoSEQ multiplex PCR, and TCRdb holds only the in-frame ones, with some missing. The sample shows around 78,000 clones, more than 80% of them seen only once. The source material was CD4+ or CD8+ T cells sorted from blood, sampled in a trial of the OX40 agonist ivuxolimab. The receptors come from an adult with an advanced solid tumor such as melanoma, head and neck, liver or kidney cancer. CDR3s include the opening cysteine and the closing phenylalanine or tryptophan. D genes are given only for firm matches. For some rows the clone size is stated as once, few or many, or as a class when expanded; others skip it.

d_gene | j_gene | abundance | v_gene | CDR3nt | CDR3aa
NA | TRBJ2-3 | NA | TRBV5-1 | TGCGCCAGCAGCTTACTCGGGCTAGCGATCGATAATACGCAGTATTTT | CASSLLGLAIDNTQYF
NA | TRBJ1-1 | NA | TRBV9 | TGTGCCAGCAGCGTTGGGGACGGTACAGAAGCTTTCTTT | CASSVGDGTEAFF
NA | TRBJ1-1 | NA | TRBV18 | TGTGCCAGCTCACCACCGGGGCGGGGGGCGAACACTGAAGCTTTCTTT | CASSPPGRGANTEAFF
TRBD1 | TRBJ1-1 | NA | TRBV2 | TGTGCCAGCAGCAGACAGGGTATGAACACTGAAGCTTTCTTT | CASSRQGMNTEAFF
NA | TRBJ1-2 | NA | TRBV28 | TGTGCCAGCAGTTCCCCCTATGGCTACACCTTC | CASSSPYGYTF
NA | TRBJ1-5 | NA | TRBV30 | TGTGCCTGGAGTGGAGGGATGGACTCCCAACAGCCCCAGCATTTT | CAWSGGMDSQQPQHF
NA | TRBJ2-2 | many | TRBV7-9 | TGTGCCAGCAGCTTTGCCGGGACCAACACCGGGGAGCTGTTTTTT | CASSFAGTNTGELFF
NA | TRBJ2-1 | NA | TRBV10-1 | TGCGCCAGCAGTGGACAGGTCACCTACAATGAGCAGTTCTTC | CASSGQVTYNEQFF
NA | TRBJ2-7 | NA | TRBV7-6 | TGTGCCAGCAGCCCCGACCCCGAAGGGGAGCAGTACTTC | CASSPDPEGEQYF
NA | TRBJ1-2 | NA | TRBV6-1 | TGTGCCAGCAGTGAACAGGGGAACTATGGCTACACCTTC | CASSEQGNYGYTF
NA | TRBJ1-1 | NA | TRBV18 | TGTGCCAGCTCACCCAATCCACAGGGGAACACTGAAGCTTTCTTT | CASSPNPQGNTEAFF
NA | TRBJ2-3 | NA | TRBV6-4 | TGTGCCAGCGGAGCAGGACACACAGATACGCAGTATTTT | CASGAGHTDTQYF
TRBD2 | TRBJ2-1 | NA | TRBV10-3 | TGTGCCATCAAAGTAACTAGCGGGGGGGCTCTCTTGGATGAGCAGTTCTTC | CAIKVTSGGALLDEQFF
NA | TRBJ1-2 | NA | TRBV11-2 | TGTGCCAGCAGCTTAGAGCCTACAGGTACTACGAGCTATGGCTACACCTTC | CASSLEPTGTTSYGYTF
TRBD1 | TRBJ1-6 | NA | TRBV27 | TGTGCCACTGCGACAGGGTTGGATTCACCCCTCCACTTT | CATATGLDSPLHF
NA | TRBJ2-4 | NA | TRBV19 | TGTGCCAGTAGTATAGGTGTTACGGGCATTCAGTACTTC | CASSIGVTGIQYF
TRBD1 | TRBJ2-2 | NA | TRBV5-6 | TGTGCCAGCAGCTGGGGACAGGGGGCAGTCACCGGGGAGCTGTTTTTT | CASSWGQGAVTGELFF